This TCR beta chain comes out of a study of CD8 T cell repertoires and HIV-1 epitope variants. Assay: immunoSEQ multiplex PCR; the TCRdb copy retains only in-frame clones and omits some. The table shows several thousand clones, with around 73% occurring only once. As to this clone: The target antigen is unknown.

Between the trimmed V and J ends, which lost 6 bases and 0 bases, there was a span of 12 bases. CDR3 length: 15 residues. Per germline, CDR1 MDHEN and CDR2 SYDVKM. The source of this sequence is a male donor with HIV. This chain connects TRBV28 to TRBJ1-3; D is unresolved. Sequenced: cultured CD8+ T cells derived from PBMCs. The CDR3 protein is CASRPGSHSGNTIYF. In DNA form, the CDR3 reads TGTGCCAGCAGACCCGGATCCCACTCTGGAAACACCATATATTTT.